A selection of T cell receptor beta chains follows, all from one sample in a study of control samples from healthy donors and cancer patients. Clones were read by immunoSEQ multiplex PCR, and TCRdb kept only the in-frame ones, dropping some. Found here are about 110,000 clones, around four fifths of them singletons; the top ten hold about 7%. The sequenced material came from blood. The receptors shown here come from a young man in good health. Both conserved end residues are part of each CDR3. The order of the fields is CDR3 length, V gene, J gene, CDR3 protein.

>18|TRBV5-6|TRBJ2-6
CASSLVDSPRTGANVLTF
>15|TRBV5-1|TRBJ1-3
CASSLGTTSGNTIYF
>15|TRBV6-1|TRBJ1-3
CASSDRANKRNTIYF
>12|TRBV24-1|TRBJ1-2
CATSDLGYGYTF
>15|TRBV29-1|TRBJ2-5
CSVGGGVGYQETQYF
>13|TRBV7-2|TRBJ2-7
CASSTGAPYEQYF
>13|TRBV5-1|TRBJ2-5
CASSLTAQETQYF
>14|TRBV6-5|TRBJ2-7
CASSPLSASSEQYF
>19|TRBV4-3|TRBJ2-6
CASSQDFPDRYSGANVLTF
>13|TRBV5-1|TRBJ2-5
CASSLVPQETQYF
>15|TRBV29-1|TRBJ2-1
CSVESVTSGYNEQFF
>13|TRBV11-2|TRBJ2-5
CASSLGQRKTQYF
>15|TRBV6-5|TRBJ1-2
CASSGMRVYYGSYTF
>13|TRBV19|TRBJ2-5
CASNEGGRETQYF
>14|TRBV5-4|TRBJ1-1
CASSLYGRGTEAFF
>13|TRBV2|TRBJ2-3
CASTGGVTDTQYF
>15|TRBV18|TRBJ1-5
CASSPGTGGYQPQHF
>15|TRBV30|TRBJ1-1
CAWSVGPLGNTEAFF
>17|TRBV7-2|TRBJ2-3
CASSSRRRAGGRDTQYF
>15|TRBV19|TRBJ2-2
CASTTGGRNSGELFF
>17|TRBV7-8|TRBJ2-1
CASSLALLAGGVNEQFF
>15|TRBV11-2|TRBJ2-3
CASSLAGAGTDTQYF
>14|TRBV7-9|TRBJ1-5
CASSSERSNQPQHF
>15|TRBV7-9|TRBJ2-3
CASSLSGGAGDTQYF
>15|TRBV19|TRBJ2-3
CASSSRTGVTDTQYF
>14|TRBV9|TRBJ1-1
CASSDRVGNTEAFF
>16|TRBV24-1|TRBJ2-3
CATSDPLRFADDTQYF
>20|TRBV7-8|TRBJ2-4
CASSSGRGSGGAVTKNIQYF
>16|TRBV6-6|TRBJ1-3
CASSYEGQGPGNTIYF
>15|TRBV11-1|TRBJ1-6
CASSLGGHRGSPLHF
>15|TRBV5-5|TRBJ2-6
CASSLLGTGANVLTF
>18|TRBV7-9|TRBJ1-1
CASSLPSRERFGNTEAFF
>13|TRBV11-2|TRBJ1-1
CASSLEVGAEAFF
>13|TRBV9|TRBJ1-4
CASSGRVNEKLFF
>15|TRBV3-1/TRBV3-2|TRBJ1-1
CASSPLGVHGGEAFF
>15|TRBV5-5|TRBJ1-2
CASSLAHVTNYGYTF
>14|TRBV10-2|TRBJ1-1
CASSHGRTNTEAFF
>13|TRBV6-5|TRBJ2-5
CASGVTDPGTQYF
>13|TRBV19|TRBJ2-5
CASSALPGETQYF
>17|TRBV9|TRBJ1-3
CASSPGQGPRSGNTIYF
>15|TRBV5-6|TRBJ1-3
CASSLVRDSGNTIYF
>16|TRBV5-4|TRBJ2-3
CASKAGGPPSTDTQYF
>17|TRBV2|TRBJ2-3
CASSEAHYAYGTDTQYF
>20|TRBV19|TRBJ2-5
CASSMRGYQGTAPREETQYF
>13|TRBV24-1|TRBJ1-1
CATSDSGQVGAFF
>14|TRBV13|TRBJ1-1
CASSLKRGVAEAFF
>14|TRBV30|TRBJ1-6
CAWSARPTHSPLHF
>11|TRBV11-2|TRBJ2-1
CASSPAREQFF
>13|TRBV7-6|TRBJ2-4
CASSLRQGSIQYF
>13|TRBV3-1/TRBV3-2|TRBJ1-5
CASSQQVEQPQHF
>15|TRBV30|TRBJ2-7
CAWSGRGYRSYEQYF
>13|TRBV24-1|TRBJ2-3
CATSGASTDTQYF